A single sample is the source of the 9 T cell receptor beta chains below, sequenced in a study of shared clonotypes between healthy human individuals. The naive CD8 population came from CD45RO-negative cells selected for CCR7, without terminally differentiated effector memory CD45RA+ cells. Using immunoSEQ multiplex PCR, the repertoire was profiled, and TCRdb retains in-frame clones only, with some absent. Of under 600,000 clones in the sample, roughly 98% were seen once. Material: naive CD8+ T cells sorted from blood. These receptors came from a man in his thirties or forties in good health.

The gene calls are TRBV11-3 and TRBJ2-5; 11 bases match TRBD1. V dropped 5 bases and J dropped 3; count of bases not matched to a gene: 5. CDR3 length: 15 amino acids. CDR1 is SGHNT and CDR2 is YENEEA in the germline V gene. CDR3 sequence (DNA): TGTGCCAGCAGCCCAGGACAGGGGGCCAAAGAGACCCAGTACTTC. Protein sequence: CASSPGQGAKETQYF.

This chain uses TRBV29-1 with TRBJ1-3; D is uncertain. The CDR3 runs 13 residues. Per the germline V gene, CDR1 is SQVTM and CDR2 is ANQGSEA. Trimming pared 6 bases from V and 5 bases from J, leaving 14 bases between. Here the CDR3 reads CSVETGRRNTIYF. The CDR3 region has the DNA TGCAGCGTGGAAACCGGGAGGAGAAACACCATATATTTT. The full variable domain, rest sourced from reference TRBV29-1 and TRBJ1-3, is SAVISQKPSRDICQRGTSLTIQCQVDSQVTMMFWYRQQPGQSLTLIATANQGSEATYESGFVIDKFPISRPNLTFSTLTVSNMSPEDSSIYLCSVETGRRNTIYFGEGSWLTVV.

This CDR3 is CASSLRSDTQYF. The CDR3 bases are TGTGCCAGCAGCCTCAGGTCAGATACGCAGTATTTT. The genes are TRBV7-6 and TRBJ2-3, with no clear D. This CDR3 comprises 12 residues. CDR1 is SGHVS, CDR2 FNYEAQ, per germline. Between the trimmed V and J ends, which lost 5 bases and 4 bases, there was a span of 7 bases.

This CDR3 is CASMGGNTEAFF. CDR3 sequence (DNA): TGTGCCAGCATGGGGGGGAACACTGAAGCTTTCTTT. The chain carries TRBV25-1 and TRBJ1-1; D possibly corresponds to TRBD1 (5 bases). This CDR3 is 12 amino acids long. Germline V gene lookup returns CDR1 MGHDK and CDR2 SYGVNS. With 7 bases removed from V and 1 base from J, the gap between germline ends came to 7 bases.

The chain links TRBV29-1 to TRBJ2-1, with 9 bases fitting TRBD2. CDR3 length: 14 residues. The ends lost 3 bases at V and 7 bases at J; junction bases unmatched: 7. The V gene's germline CDR1 is SQVTM and CDR2 ANQGSEA. CDR3 amino acids: CSVELAGMGNEQFF. The CDR3, as DNA: TGCAGCGTTGAGCTAGCGGGAATGGGAAATGAGCAGTTCTTC.

V and J are TRBV5-8 and TRBJ1-2; tentatively, D is TRBD1 (5 bases). The CDR3 has 13 residues. The germline V gene encodes CDR1 SGHTS and CDR2 YDEGEE. V lost 1 base to trimming and J lost 6 bases, with 10 bases between them. CDR3 DNA: TGTGCCAGCAGCTTGACGGGGCTAGATGGCTACACCTTC. This translates into CASSLTGLDGYTF.

This chain links TRBV19 with TRBJ1-4; D is unresolved. V lost 3 bases and J 0 bases, leaving 5 bases between the germline ends. The V gene's germline CDR1 is LNHDA and CDR2 SQIVND (reference sequence). CDR3 size: 14 residues. CDR3 sequence (DNA): TGTGCCAGTAGTATGGAGGCAACTAATGAAAAACTGTTTTTT. Its protein product is CASSMEATNEKLFF.

The rearrangement joins TRBV7-9 to TRBJ2-1; D perhaps matches TRBD2 (5 bases). Germline CDR1 SEHNR, CDR2 FQNEAQ (reference sequence). CDR3 length: 13 amino acids. Trimming removed 2 bases at V and 7 bases at J, with 9 bases between. CDR3 nucleotides: TGTGCCAGCAGCTTAATCCCGGGAAATGAGCAGTTCTTC. Its protein is CASSLIPGNEQFF.

The chain combines TRBV9 with TRBJ2-7, with 9 bases fitting TRBD1. This CDR3 comprises 14 residues. CDR1 is SGDLS and CDR2 is YYNGEE in the germline V gene. Trimming cost V 3 bases and J 3 bases; bases outside gene matches: 4. As DNA, the CDR3 is TGTGCCAGCAGCGCTGGACAGGGGTACTACGAGCAGTACTTC. It specifies CASSAGQGYYEQYF.